One sample yielded the 15 T cell receptor beta chains listed below, sequenced in a study of CD4 and CD8 cells across lung adenocarcinoma regions. TCRdb reprocessed the PCR reads via MiXCR and lists one record per CDR3 protein. The sample carries just under 2,000 distinct CDR3 sequences, about 61% recorded once. Material: CD4+ T cells from the margin of a lung tumor. Receptors were obtained from a female donor with lung adenocarcinoma. The CD4 and CD8 labels of this study may be unreliable.

Note on this clonotype: At one boundary the junction diverges from the germline segment, which might be a read error. The V and J genes are TRBV10-2 and TRBJ2-5; 10 positions agree with TRBD2. CDR1 WSHSY and CDR2 SAAADI come from the germline V gene. CDR3 length: 14 amino acids. The CDR3 nucleotides read TGTGCGAGCCGCCTAGCGGGGGACACAGAGACCCAGTACTTC. This gives the protein CASRLAGDTETQYF.

The chain links TRBV7-6 to TRBJ2-1; either TRBD1 or TRBD2 may supply D (7 bases each). V was cut by 5 bases and J by 13 bases, with 21 bases left in between. There are 14 residues in the CDR3. Germline assignment: CDR1 SGHVS and CDR2 FNYEAQ. The CDR3 is CASSQGGGRETQFF. CDR3 nucleotide sequence: TGTGCCAGCAGCCAGGGAGGGGGCCGGGAGACCCAGTTCTTC.

This clonotype was recorded a few times. CDR3 DNA: TGTGCCAGCAGTTCCCGGGGGGGCACGGCCCAGTACTTC. Translation gives CASSSRGGTAQYF. The J gene is TRBJ2-1, the V gene TRBV27; 8 nucleotides align to TRBD2. The J call could be wrong; TRBJ2-5 is a better fit for the DNA end. CDR3 length: 13 amino acids. Germline CDR1 reads MNHEY; CDR2 reads SMNVEV (reference sequence).

The gene calls are TRBV6-5 and TRBJ1-1; 9 nucleotides align to TRBD1. Germline V gives CDR1 MNHEY, CDR2 SVGAGI. V lost 4 bases and J lost 5; bases outside the gene matches: 8. The CDR3 totals 15 residues. CDR3 protein: CASSLATGGYTEAFF. The CDR3 DNA sequence: TGTGCCAGCAGTTTGGCGACAGGGGGATATACTGAAGCTTTCTTT.

The J gene is TRBJ1-1, the V gene TRBV6-5; maybe TRBD1 (5 bases). Trimming pared 2 bases from V and 0 bases from J, leaving 7 bases between. The germline V gene has CDR1 MNHEY and CDR2 SVGAGI. CDR3 length: 14 residues. The CDR3 protein is CASSYDRVNTEAFF. The CDR3 DNA follows: TGTGCCAGCAGTTACGACAGAGTGAACACTGAAGCTTTCTTT.

CDR3 residues: CASSESGRPYLTDGYTF. CDR3 DNA sequence: TGCGCCAGCAGTGAGTCAGGAAGGCCTTACCTTACAGATGGCTACACCTTC. The chain combines TRBV10-2 with TRBJ1-2; D remains ambiguous. Germline V lookup: CDR1 WSHSY, CDR2 SAAADI. Trimming shortened V by 0 bases and J by 6 bases, and 20 bases separated the two germline ends. The CDR3 sequence is 17 residues long.

This clonotype showed up just a few times. V is TRBV6-1 and J is TRBJ2-3, with D possibly TRBD2 on 5 matching bases. The last part of the DNA fits TRBJ2-1 better; the J call may be wrong. This CDR3 has 15 residues. The germline V gene encodes CDR1 MNHNS and CDR2 SASEGT. This chain's CDR3 is CASSAGGGPYNEQFF. CDR3 DNA: TGTGCCAGCAGTGCCGGCGGAGGACCCTACAATGAGCAGTTCTTC.

The chain is built from TRBV6-1 and TRBJ2-3, with D possibly being TRBD2 (6 bases). The V gene's germline CDR1 is MNHNS and CDR2 SASEGT. The CDR3 sequence is 13 residues long. V was shortened by 7 bases and J by 3 bases, with 11 bases between the two germline ends. This CDR3 is CASMGGDTDTQYF. Written as DNA, the CDR3 is TGTGCCAGCATGGGCGGGGATACAGATACGCAGTATTTT.

CDR3 sequence: CASSTTRGEFSTDTQYF. The CDR3 coding sequence is TGTGCCAGCAGTACCACCAGGGGGGAGTTTAGCACAGATACGCAGTATTTT. V is TRBV27 and J is TRBJ2-3; TRBD1 might be the D (7 bases). The length of the CDR3 is 17 residues. CDR1 and CDR2 from the germline V gene are MNHEY and SMNVEV (reference sequence). V was trimmed by 5 bases and J by 0 bases, leaving 18 bases between them.

This clonotype ranks as large. The rearrangement joins TRBV10-1 to TRBJ2-7, with D possibly being TRBD2 (6 bases). The CDR3 sequence is 13 residues long. The V and J ends lost 5 bases and 2 bases respectively, with 10 bases between them. Germline V CDR1 and CDR2: WNHNN, SYGVQD (reference sequence). CDR3 sequence (DNA): TGCGCCAGCAGTTGGGACTCCACCTACGAGCAGTACTTC. Translation gives CASSWDSTYEQYF.

The chain is built from TRBV11-2 and TRBJ2-3, with 8 bases identical to TRBD2. V gave up 5 bases and J gave up 0 bases; unmatched junction bases: 13. The CDR3 spans 18 residues. Germline CDR1 is SGHAT and CDR2 is FQNNGV. The CDR3 region is CASSPRGGGIGSTDTQYF. The CDR3 DNA reads TGTGCCAGCAGCCCTAGGGGCGGGGGGATTGGTAGCACAGATACGCAGTATTTT.

The chain carries TRBV27 and TRBJ2-4; the D gene is possibly TRBD2 (7 bases). The CDR3 has 15 amino acids. Germline V gene sequence: CDR1 MNHEY, CDR2 SMNVEV (reference sequence). The germline V and J ends were trimmed by 7 bases and 7 bases, with 20 bases remaining between them. The CDR3 sequence is CASTNLGGGGNIQYF. The CDR3 DNA reads TGTGCCAGCACCAACCTCGGCGGGGGCGGCAACATTCAGTACTTC.

Regarding this clonotype: Relative to the germline gene, one junction end is altered; a read error may explain this. The chain employs TRBV6-1 and TRBJ2-3; D may correspond to TRBD1 or TRBD2 (6 bases each). From germline, CDR1 is MNHNS and CDR2 SASEGT. This CDR3 spans 14 amino acids. The CDR3 region is CAGLLGGDKETQYF. In nucleotides, the CDR3 is TGTGCGGGCCTCCTGGGCGGGGACAAAGAGACGCAGTATTTC.

In DNA, the CDR3 is TGTGCCAGCAGAAGGACAGGGGTTGTACTAGGCACAGATACGCAGTATTTT. Its translation: CASRRTGVVLGTDTQYF. V and J are TRBV6-1 and TRBJ2-3; 9 nucleotides agree with TRBD1. The V gene's germline CDR1 is MNHNS and CDR2 SASEGT. CDR3 length: 17 residues. The J segment lost 1 base and the V segment lost 6 bases, leaving 11 bases of the junction unmatched.

The chain has TRBV6-5 and TRBJ2-1; the match to TRBD2 covers 10 bases. CDR1 is MNHEY and CDR2 is SVGAGI in the germline V gene. J lost 3 bases, V lost 4 bases, and 3 bases had no gene match. This CDR3 is built from 15 residues. The CDR3 DNA reads TGTGCCAGCAGTTTAGCGGGAGGCGGCTACAATGAGCAGTTCTTC. Its translation: CASSLAGGGYNEQFF.